These T cell receptor beta chains were read from a single sample in a study of control samples from healthy donors and cancer patients. The data were produced by immunoSEQ multiplex PCR, yet TCRdb's version contains in-frame clones alone and is incomplete. The table has about 120,000 clones, roughly 92% seen once. The sequenced sample consisted of blood. These receptors all come from a man aged 18 to 30 in good health. Both conserved end residues are part of each CDR3. A D gene is named only where the DNA matches it firmly. Expanded clones are given a class, and other clones once, few, many or no size at all.

>TRBJ1-1|once|TRBV30|-
TGTGCCTGGAGAGACACCGCAAGATGGAACACTGAAGCTTTCTTT
CAWRDTARWNTEAFF
>TRBJ2-3|-|TRBV4-2|TRBD2
TGTGCCAGCAGCCCCCGACCGGGGCGGGGGGGCACAGATACGCAGTATTTT
CASSPRPGRGGTDTQYF
>TRBJ2-7|-|TRBV7-9|TRBD2
TGTGCCAGCAGCTTATTTACTAGCGGTTCCTACGAGCAGTACTTC
CASSLFTSGSYEQYF
>TRBJ1-2|-|TRBV11-2|TRBD1
TGTGCCAGCAGCGGGATCAAACGGGACAGACCTTCTAACTATGGCTACACCTTC
CASSGIKRDRPSNYGYTF
>TRBJ2-7|-|TRBV4-1|TRBD2
TGCGCCAGCAGCTACCGACTTCTAGCGGGGGGCCACTCCTACGAGCAGTACTTC
CASSYRLLAGGHSYEQYF
>TRBJ1-2|-|TRBV30|-
TGTGCCTGGAGTGTTCCCCGACGGGCTAACTATGGCTACACCTTC
CAWSVPRRANYGYTF
>TRBJ2-1|-|TRBV5-4|TRBD1
TGTGCCAGCAGCTTGGGTGGTTGGGGACAGGGTTATTCGCAGTTCTTC
CASSLGGWGQGYSQFF
>TRBJ2-7|-|TRBV23-1|TRBD1
TGCGCCAGCAGTCAAGGGACAGGGAGGTTTGAGCAGTACTTC
CASSQGTGRFEQYF
>TRBJ2-3|once|TRBV3-1/TRBV3-2|TRBD2
TGTGCCAGCAGCCCCCGACTGGGACTAGCGGGGTTCTTTCAAATTGATACGCAGTATTTT
CASSPRLGLAGFFQIDTQYF
>TRBJ2-3|-|TRBV7-9|-
TGTGCCAGCAGCTTCGGGGGTTATAGCACAGATACGCAGTATTTT
CASSFGGYSTDTQYF
>TRBJ1-1|-|TRBV10-3|TRBD1
TGTGCCAGTGCCCACAGCGGACAGGCGAACACTGAAGCTTTCTTT
CASAHSGQANTEAFF
>TRBJ1-2|-|TRBV29-1|-
TGCAGCGTTAATGGCTACACCTTC
CSVNGYTF
>TRBJ1-2|-|TRBV2|-
TGTGCCAGCAGCCCAGGGGTAAAGGGGTATGGCTACACCTTC
CASSPGVKGYGYTF
>TRBJ1-1|-|TRBV7-2|-
TGTGCCAGCAGTTCCGACAGGACCACTGAAGCTTTCTTT
CASSSDRTTEAFF
>TRBJ1-6|-|TRBV6-6|-
TGTGCCAGCAGACAGAGCTCCTATAATTCACCCCTCCACTTT
CASRQSSYNSPLHF
>TRBJ2-2|-|TRBV15|-
TGTGCCACCAGCAGAGAATTAACAGGGTGGGGGAACACCGGGGAGCTGTTTTTT
CATSRELTGWGNTGELFF
>TRBJ1-2|-|TRBV29-1|-
TGCAGCGTTGTGACGGGGTGGGACTATGGCTACACCTTC
CSVVTGWDYGYTF
>TRBJ1-5|-|TRBV15|-
TGTGCCACCAGCAGAGGCCGACCTGGGATGTATAGCAATCAGCCCCAGCATTTT
CATSRGRPGMYSNQPQHF
>TRBJ1-5|-|TRBV21-1|-
TGTGCCAGCAGCAACCATAACTCGGACAGGGGGAAGTGTCAGCCCCAGCATTTT
CASSNHNSDRGKCQPQHF
>TRBJ2-1|-|TRBV4-1|-
TGCGCCAGCAGCCGAGAAGAGACCGGTTTTTTTGAGCAGTTCTTC
CASSREETGFFEQFF
>TRBJ2-5|-|TRBV27|TRBD1
TGTGCCAGCAGTTTCCGGGACAGACAAGAGACCCAGTACTTC
CASSFRDRQETQYF
>TRBJ2-3|once|TRBV2|-
TGTGCCAGCTCGGAAGGGGTGGGGGGGCAGAAAGATACGCAGTATTTT
CASSEGVGGQKDTQYF
>TRBJ2-2|once|TRBV2|TRBD1
TGTGCCAGCAGATTCGGGACAGCGAACACCGGGGAGCTGTTTTTT
CASRFGTANTGELFF
>TRBJ2-7|-|TRBV10-2|TRBD2
TGCGCCAGCCTCAGGACTAGCGGGGGTCTCGACGAGCAGTACTTC
CASLRTSGGLDEQYF
>TRBJ1-4|-|TRBV5-1|-
TGCGCCAGCAGCTTCAACGGACAGTATAATGAAAAACTGTTTTTT
CASSFNGQYNEKLFF